Reported below is one T cell receptor (beta chain). A fixed DNA input of about 0.35 ug was used per bulk PBMC sample. TCRdb's table, derived via immunoSEQ multiplex PCR, lists solely in-frame clones and lacks some. The table has 9,000 to 13,000 clones, over 70% seen once. The V end lost 7 bases, the J end lost 5 bases, and 11 bases lay between the germline ends. CDR1 is MNHEY, CDR2 SVGAGI, per germline. The CDR3 contains 12 residues. The data were taken from a study of blood T cell dynamics during melanoma immunotherapy. Study-level information: Patients with metastatic melanoma got pembrolizumab or nivolumab-ipilimumab as first-line care.

This sample's time point: week 3, after first cycle of checkpoint inhibitor. This receptor was taken from a human donor with melanoma. The chain has TRBV6-5 and TRBJ2-5; D unclear. The sample consisted of blood, taken from a patient treated with checkpoint blockade. The CDR3 is CASTSSRETQYF. The DNA for the CDR3 is TGTGCCAGCACGAGTAGCAGGGAGACCCAGTACTTC.